The 10 T cell receptor beta chains in this list originate from one sample, sequenced in a study of cytomegalovirus exposure and HLA in healthy donors. Both 60 Vbeta primers and 13 Jbeta primers went into the PCR. This table comes from immunoSEQ multiplex PCR, and its TCRdb copy is limited to in-frame clones, with some not included. The sample holds 60,000 to 100,000 clones. Sequenced sample: PBMCs. These receptor sequences come from a man aged 25-45 years in good health and CMV-seronegative.

The V gene is TRBV25-1, the J gene TRBJ2-5; 7 bases are shared with TRBD1. The CDR3 sequence is 13 residues long. V lost 6 bases and J lost 2; bases outside the gene matches: 3. CDR1 and CDR2 from the germline V gene are MGHDK and SYGVNS. CDR3 protein: CASSGTEQETQYF. Written as DNA, the CDR3 is TGTGCCAGCAGCGGGACAGAGCAAGAGACCCAGTACTTC.

This chain uses TRBV13 with TRBJ2-7; 12 nucleotides line up with TRBD1. This CDR3 comprises 15 residues. Germline CDR1 is PRHDT and CDR2 is FYEKMQ (reference sequence). V gave up 4 bases and J gave up 2 bases; unmatched junction bases: 3. The CDR3 DNA sequence: TGTGCCAGCAGCTCGGGACAGGGGGCAGCCTACGAGCAGTACTTC. It encodes CASSSGQGAAYEQYF.

The chain carries TRBV27 and TRBJ1-1, with 9 bases fitting TRBD1. CDR3 length: 13 residues. The trim removed 9 bases at V and 2 bases at J, leaving 4 bases unmatched. Germline values: CDR1 MNHEY, CDR2 SMNVEV (reference sequence). In nucleotides, the CDR3 is TGTGCCAGTAAGGGACAGGGAAACACTGAAGCTTTCTTT. Translation: CASKGQGNTEAFF.

This chain connects TRBV5-4 to TRBJ2-7; D is possibly TRBD1 (6 bases). The CDR3 consists of 14 residues. V dropped 4 bases and J dropped 4 bases, with 15 bases sitting between them. CDR1 and CDR2 (germline): SGHNT, YYREEE (reference sequence). The CDR3 sequence is CASSTTKQGYEQYF. The CDR3 coding sequence is TGTGCCAGCAGCACGACCAAACAGGGTTACGAGCAGTACTTC.

The rearrangement uses TRBV29-1 and TRBJ2-1; 9 positions match TRBD2. Germline CDR1 reads SQVTM; CDR2 reads ANQGSEA. The CDR3 has 15 amino acids. Trimming took 1 base from V and 2 from J; bases not matched to a gene: 3. The CDR3 loop reads CSVEVLAGTYNEQFF. CDR3 sequence (DNA): TGCAGCGTTGAAGTGCTAGCGGGAACCTACAATGAGCAGTTCTTC.

The J gene is TRBJ1-2, the V gene TRBV18; D not resolved. The CDR3 extends over 18 amino acids. Trimming took off 2 bases at V and 3 bases at J, with 22 bases between the two ends. Germline V gene data show CDR1 as KGHSH and CDR2 as LQKENI. CDR3 nucleotides: TGTGCCAGCTCACCAGGCTGGGGAGGCGTTATTGGCTACTATGGCTACACCTTC. Its translation: CASSPGWGGVIGYYGYTF.

The chain joins TRBV19 to TRBJ1-2; 9 bases match TRBD1. The CDR3 runs to 14 residues. Germline CDR1 is LNHDA and CDR2 is SQIVND (reference sequence). J was trimmed by 8 bases and V by 2 bases; bases with no gene match: 6. The DNA of the CDR3 is TGTGCCAGTAGTATACGGGACAGGGTAAGCGGCTACACCTTC. This translates into CASSIRDRVSGYTF. Drawing the rest from reference TRBV19 and TRBJ1-2, the complete variable domain is DGGITQSPKYLFRKEGQNVTLSCEQNLNHDAMYWYRQDPGQGLRLIYYSQIVNDFQKGDIAEGYSVSREKKESFPLTVTSAQKNPTAFYLCASSIRDRVSGYTFGSGTRLTVV.

V gene TRBV5-6 combines with J gene TRBJ1-4; the D gene is possibly TRBD1 (6 bases). The V and J ends lost 0 bases and 7 bases respectively, with 13 bases between them. Looked up from germline, CDR1 is SGHDT and CDR2 is YYEEEE. This CDR3 has 15 amino acids. The CDR3 loop is CASSLALRGAEKLFF. For the CDR3, the DNA is TGTGCCAGCAGCTTGGCCCTCAGGGGAGCTGAAAAACTGTTTTTT.

V is TRBV5-4 and J is TRBJ1-4, with D possibly matching TRBD1 (5 bases). Germline lookup yields CDR1 SGHNT and CDR2 YYREEE (reference sequence). The CDR3 has 15 amino acids. The V end lost 2 bases, the J end lost 5 bases, and 13 bases lay between the germline ends. In DNA form, the CDR3 reads TGTGCCAGCAGCTTAAGGGGACGGGGGAATGAAAAACTGTTTTTT. Translated, it gives CASSLRGRGNEKLFF.

The chain carries TRBV4-1 and TRBJ1-1; no reliable D call. Trimming removed 4 bases at V and 0 bases at J, with 18 bases between. This CDR3 has 17 amino acids. The V gene's germline CDR1 is MGHRA and CDR2 YSYEKL. The CDR3 spells CASSPSDGFSLNTEAFF. For the CDR3, the DNA is TGCGCCAGCAGCCCTTCCGACGGGTTTTCTTTGAACACTGAAGCTTTCTTT.